These 3 T cell receptor beta chains were all obtained from the same sample, sequenced in a study of blood T cell repertoires in COVID-19. Assay: immunoSEQ multiplex PCR; the TCRdb copy retains only in-frame clones and omits some. The sample lists some 150,000 clones, over 80% seen once, with almost 6% in the top ten. Sequenced sample: PBMCs or T cells enriched from blood (not recorded which). These TCRs come from a woman in her 50s who had been exposed to COVID-19.

The chain couples TRBV19 to TRBJ2-1, with TRBD2 matching over 13 bases. Germline V CDR1 and CDR2: LNHDA, SQIVND (reference sequence). This CDR3 is 16 amino acids long. Trimming removed 4 bases from V and 5 bases from J; junction bases left unmatched: 5. CDR3 sequence reads: CASSKTSGGPNNEQFF. The DNA for the CDR3 is TGTGCCAGTAGTAAGACTAGCGGGGGGCCAAACAATGAGCAGTTCTTC.

The V gene is TRBV5-4, the J gene TRBJ1-6, with a tentative D call TRBD1 (5 bases). This CDR3 spans 14 amino acids. Germline V gives CDR1 SGHNT, CDR2 YYREEE (reference sequence). V was trimmed by 1 base and J by 6 bases, leaving 8 bases between them. In DNA, the CDR3 is TGTGCCAGCAGCTTGCAGGGTGGTAATTCACCCCTCCACTTT. Its protein is CASSLQGGNSPLHF.

This chain uses TRBV7-9 with TRBJ2-5; D is undetermined. Germline CDR1 reads SEHNR; CDR2 reads FQNEAQ (reference sequence). With 1 base removed from V and 2 bases from J, the gap between germline ends came to 11 bases. CDR3 length: 15 residues. The CDR3 spells CASSLGVGLQETQYF. CDR3 DNA: TGTGCCAGCAGCTTAGGGGTGGGCTTACAAGAGACCCAGTACTTC.